This record covers a single T cell receptor (beta chain). Germline V gene data show CDR1 as MNHEY and CDR2 as SMNVEV (reference sequence). Losses at the gene ends were 2 bases for V and 7 bases for J; bases not matched to a gene: 9. This CDR3 has 15 residues. Assay: immunoSEQ multiplex PCR; the TCRdb copy retains only in-frame clones and omits some. The data contain 90,000 to 120,000 clones, just over 90% of them singletons. The data were taken from a study of T cell changes during pregnancy in multiple sclerosis. This sequence originates from a female donor with multiple sclerosis, enrolled in a pregnancy study. The chain couples TRBV27 to TRBJ1-2; TRBD1 aligns across 8 bases. The input for sequencing was peripheral blood, taken after pregnancy. The CDR3 DNA sequence: TGTGCCAGCAGTTTAAGGTGGACAGGGACAACTGGCTACACCTTC. Translated, it gives CASSLRWTGTTGYTF.